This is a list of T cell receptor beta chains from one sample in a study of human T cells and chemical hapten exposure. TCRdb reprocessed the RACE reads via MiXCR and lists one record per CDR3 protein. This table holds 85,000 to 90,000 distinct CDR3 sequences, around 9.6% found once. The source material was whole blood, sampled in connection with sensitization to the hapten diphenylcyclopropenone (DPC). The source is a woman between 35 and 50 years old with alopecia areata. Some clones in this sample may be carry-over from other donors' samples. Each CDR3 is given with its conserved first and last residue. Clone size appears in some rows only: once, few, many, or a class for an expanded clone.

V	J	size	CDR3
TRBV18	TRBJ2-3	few	CASSPPTLTYTQYF
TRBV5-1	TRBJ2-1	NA	CASSHGDTPGDEQFF
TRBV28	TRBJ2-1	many	CASSGGGLARRVEQFF
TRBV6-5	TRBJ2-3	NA	CASSPQTPRLDTQYF
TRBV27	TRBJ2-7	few	CASSLMAGEYEQYF
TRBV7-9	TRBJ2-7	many	CASSDTRGSYEQYF
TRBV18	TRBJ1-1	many	CASSPAGTEAFF
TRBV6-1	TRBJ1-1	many	CAILPTENTEAFF
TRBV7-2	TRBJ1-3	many	CASSAQGSGNTIYF
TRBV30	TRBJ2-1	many	CAWSGPGRMQFF